These 32 T cell receptor beta chains share one sample of origin, sequenced in a study of response to subunit inactivated influenza vaccine. TCRdb reprocessed the RT-PCR reads via MiXCR and lists one record per CDR3 protein. Of 600,000 to 850,000 distinct CDR3 sequences in the sample, 14% were seen once. This specimen consisted of PBMCs from blood, obtained less than 15 days before vaccination. All receptors come from a man aged 50 to 59 who received an inactivated influenza vaccine.

In its sample, this clonotype was seen a few times. J is TRBJ2-3 and V is TRBV9, with D unclear. This CDR3 spans 14 amino acids. V lost 2 bases to trimming and J lost 0 bases, with 7 bases between them. From germline, CDR1 is SGDLS and CDR2 YYNGEE. The CDR3 spells CASSVQDSTDTQYF. CDR3 DNA: TGTGCCAGCAGCGTTCAGGACAGCACAGATACGCAGTATTTT. Full variable domain (remainder filled in from reference TRBV9 and TRBJ2-3): DSGVTQTPKHLITATGQRVTLRCSPRSGDLSVYWYQQSLDQGLQFLIQYYNGEERAKGNILERFSAQQFPDLHSELNLSSLELGDSALYFCASSVQDSTDTQYFGPGTRLTVL.

This sequence joins TRBV7-3 and TRBJ2-1; 9 bases line up with TRBD1. The CDR3 runs to 15 residues. V shed 1 base and J 5 bases; nucleotides not matched to a gene: 3. Germline CDR1 SGHTA, CDR2 FQGTGA. The CDR3 sequence is CASSLRDRVDNEQFF. CDR3 in DNA: TGTGCCAGCAGCTTAAGGGACAGGGTGGACAATGAGCAGTTCTTC.

This clonotype was recorded at least ten times. This chain uses TRBV12-3 or TRBV12-4 with TRBJ1-1; 10 bases match TRBD1. The CDR3 length is 15 residues. The V segment lost 1 base and the J segment 6 bases; nucleotides outside the gene matches: 5. The CDR3 DNA follows: TGTGCCAGCAGTTTAGTCGGGACAGGGGCCGCTGAAGCTTTCTTT. It is translated as CASSLVGTGAAEAFF.

The rearrangement links TRBV4-1 to TRBJ2-1; D remains unclear. Trimming removed 0 bases from V and 8 bases from J, with 8 bases in between. This CDR3 comprises 13 residues. Per the germline V gene, CDR1 is MGHRA and CDR2 is YSYEKL. The CDR3 reads CASSQDWGYEQFF. The CDR3 coding sequence is TGCGCCAGCAGCCAAGATTGGGGATATGAGCAGTTCTTC.

This clonotype was seen many times. The gene calls are TRBV12-3 or TRBV12-4 and TRBJ2-5; a weak D match, TRBD2 (5 bases). Trimming removed 5 bases at V and 0 bases at J, with 10 bases between. The CDR3 consists of 14 residues. The CDR3 region has the DNA TGTGCCAGCAGTATCAGCGGACACCAAGAGACCCAGTACTTC. It specifies CASSISGHQETQYF.

This clonotype was recorded only once. The chain employs TRBV5-1 and TRBJ2-1, with 7 bases matching TRBD1. Looked up from germline, CDR1 is SGHRS and CDR2 is YFSETQ. This CDR3 contains 13 residues. The V gene end was trimmed by 3 bases and the J gene end by 10 bases; junction bases not matched to a gene: 7. CDR3 sequence reads: CASSSTGAWEQFF. As DNA, the CDR3 is TGCGCCAGCAGCTCCACAGGGGCCTGGGAGCAGTTCTTC.

This clonotype has just one count. V gene TRBV2 combines with J gene TRBJ2-1; the match to TRBD2 covers 10 bases. J gave up 7 bases and V 3 bases, and 6 bases lay outside the gene matches. Germline CDR1 SNHLY, CDR2 FYNNEI. This CDR3 comprises 15 residues. CDR3 in DNA: TGTGCCAGCAGTGATGTAGCGGGGGGAGGAAATGAGCAGTTCTTC. Encoded protein: CASSDVAGGGNEQFF.

This clonotype was seen a few times. The chain is built from TRBV7-8 and TRBJ1-2; TRBD1 matches 7 bases. CDR3 length equals 15 residues. V trimming: 5 bases; J trimming: 2 bases; junction bases outside the gene matches: 8. Germline CDR1 reads SGHVS; CDR2 reads FQNEAQ. The chain's CDR3 is CASSDQIRGNYGYTF. The CDR3 DNA is TGTGCCAGCAGCGACCAAATCAGGGGGAACTATGGCTACACCTTC.

There are many counts of this clonotype. This sequence joins TRBV12-3 or TRBV12-4 and TRBJ2-3; D is perhaps TRBD2 (6 bases). The CDR3 consists of 16 residues. Between the trimmed V and J ends, which lost 6 bases and 2 bases, there was a span of 18 bases. CDR3 sequence reads: CASSNPRRGNTDTQYF. CDR3 sequence (DNA): TGTGCCAGCAGCAATCCACGGCGGGGAAACACAGATACGCAGTATTTT.

This clonotype showed up just a few times. The chain recombines TRBV5-5 with TRBJ2-2; D not resolved. CDR3 length: 13 amino acids. The germline gives CDR1 SGHKS, CDR2 YYEKEE (reference sequence). The V gene lost 0 bases and the J gene lost 8 bases, with 8 bases spanning the gap. The CDR3 nucleotides read TGTGCCAGCAGCTTGGGATTTGAAGGGGAGCTGTTTTTT. The encoded protein is CASSLGFEGELFF. Together with reference TRBV5-5 and TRBJ2-2, the CDR3 gives the full variable domain: DAGVTQSPTHLIKTRGQQVTLRCSPISGHKSVSWYQQVLGQGPQFIFQYYEKEERGRGNFPDRFSARQFPNYSSELNVNALLLGDSALYLCASSLGFEGELFFGEGSRLTVL.

The J gene is TRBJ2-3, the V gene TRBV28, with no clear D. The CDR3 loop spans 18 amino acids. Trimming left V 1 base short and J 2 bases short, with 19 bases between. Per germline, CDR1 MDHEN and CDR2 SYDVKM. In nucleotides, the CDR3 is TGTGCCAGCAGTTTATCTCGGAGAGTTTCTATTCTCACAGATACGCAGTATTTT. It specifies CASSLSRRVSILTDTQYF.

There are a few counts of this clonotype. The rearrangement uses TRBV14 and TRBJ2-3; TRBD2 might be the D (6 bases). Trimming shortened V by 2 bases and J by 1 base, and 13 bases separated the two germline ends. The CDR3 runs to 16 residues. The germline V gene has CDR1 SGHDN and CDR2 FVKESK. The CDR3, as DNA: TGTGCCAGCAGCCAATTCGGGACTTCCCGCACAGATACGCAGTATTTT. Translating it yields CASSQFGTSRTDTQYF.

The rearrangement joins TRBV27 to TRBJ2-1; TRBD2 might be the D (5 bases). V lost 4 bases and J 5 bases, leaving 12 bases between the germline ends. Germline V gives CDR1 MNHEY, CDR2 SMNVEV (reference sequence). There are 14 residues in the CDR3. CDR3 DNA sequence: TGTGCCAGCAGTTCCCTCGACGGGAACAATGAGCAGTTCTTC. Its protein is CASSSLDGNNEQFF.

The CDR3 DNA reads TGCAGCGTTGATGCTTTACTAGCGGGGGACTCCTACAATGAGCAGTTCTTC. As protein: CSVDALLAGDSYNEQFF. The chain combines TRBV29-1 with TRBJ2-1, with 11 bases that match TRBD2. V lost 3 bases and J lost 0; bases outside the gene matches: 7. CDR3 length: 17 amino acids. Germline V lookup: CDR1 SQVTM, CDR2 ANQGSEA.

This clonotype was counted between two and nine times. The DNA of the CDR3 is TGTGCCACCAGCAGAGATGGCACTGAAGCTTTCTTT. It specifies CATSRDGTEAFF. The rearrangement joins TRBV15 to TRBJ1-1; D is uncertain. Germline CDR1 and CDR2: LNHNV and YYDKDF (reference sequence). V gave up 0 bases and J gave up 4 bases, with 3 bases separating them. This CDR3 has 12 residues. Supplemented by reference TRBV15 and TRBJ1-1, the full variable domain reads DAMVIQNPRYQVTQFGKPVTLSCSQTLNHNVMYWYQQKSSQAPKLLFHYYDKDFNNEADTPDNFQSRRPNTSFCFLDIRSPGLGDTAMYLCATSRDGTEAFFGQGTRLTVV.

This clonotype came up a few times. J is TRBJ2-1 and V is TRBV27; 7 bases align to TRBD2. The CDR3 is made up of 14 amino acids. Germline CDR1 MNHEY, CDR2 SMNVEV (reference sequence). With 5 bases clipped from V and 10 bases from J, the junction kept 11 bases outside the gene matches. Written as DNA, the CDR3 is TGTGCCAGCAGTCAGAGACTAGCTAAGCAAGAGCAGTTCTTC. Its protein product is CASSQRLAKQEQFF.

This clonotype was observed a few times. This chain connects TRBV7-6 to TRBJ2-5; no clear D gene. Per the germline V gene, CDR1 is SGHVS and CDR2 is FNYEAQ. This CDR3 is 14 amino acids long. The V end lost 1 base, the J end lost 5 bases, and 11 bases lay between the germline ends. CDR3 in amino acids: CASSLEALGETQYF. CDR3 sequence (DNA): TGTGCCAGCAGCTTAGAGGCCCTCGGGGAGACCCAGTACTTC.

This clonotype came up many times. The V call is TRBV5-1, the J call TRBJ1-1, with D perhaps TRBD1 (5 bases). Per the germline V gene, CDR1 is SGHRS and CDR2 is YFSETQ. The CDR3 is made up of 14 amino acids. The V gene lost 0 bases and the J gene lost 2 bases, with 8 bases spanning the gap. The CDR3 is CASSLADRNTEAFF. CDR3 in DNA: TGCGCCAGCAGCTTGGCCGACAGAAACACTGAAGCTTTCTTT.

This clonotype came up many times. The V gene is TRBV5-1, the J gene TRBJ2-3, with 9 bases that match TRBD2. The germline gives CDR1 SGHRS, CDR2 YFSETQ. The CDR3 runs to 14 residues. The V segment lost 4 bases and the J segment 3 bases; nucleotides outside the gene matches: 3. The CDR3 loop reads CASSRTSGTDTQYF. The CDR3 coding sequence is TGCGCCAGCAGCCGTACTAGCGGGACAGATACGCAGTATTTT.

The chain carries TRBV7-2 and TRBJ2-3; TRBD2 aligns across 11 bases. The CDR3 loop spans 16 amino acids. J lost 5 bases, V lost 1 base, and 5 bases had no gene match. Looked up from germline, CDR1 is SGHTA and CDR2 is FQGNSA. The CDR3 DNA sequence: TGTGCCAGCAGCTTAGGGGAGACTAGCGGGGTAGATACGCAGTATTTT. Encoded protein: CASSLGETSGVDTQYF.

The table lists this clonotype with many counts. The V and J genes are TRBV3-1 and TRBJ1-1; a possible D gene is TRBD1 (5 bases). The CDR3 has 14 residues. Germline-derived CDR1 and CDR2 are LGHDT and YNNKEL (reference sequence). V was cut by 1 base and J by 4 bases, with 10 bases left in between. The DNA for the CDR3 is TGTGCCAGCAGCCAAGTCGCAGGGATCACTGAAGCTTTCTTT. It translates to CASSQVAGITEAFF. The entire variable domain, with the rest obtained from reference TRBV3-1 and TRBJ1-1, is as follows: DTAVSQTPKYLVTQMGNDKSIKCEQNLGHDTMYWYKQDSKKFLKIMFSYNNKELIINETVPNRFSPKSPDKAHLNLHINSLELGDSAVYFCASSQVAGITEAFFGQGTRLTVV.

The rearrangement uses TRBV6-5 and TRBJ1-2; TRBD1 might be the D (5 bases). Trimming left V 6 bases short and J 12 bases short, with 17 bases between. CDR3 length equals 12 residues. Germline V lookup: CDR1 MNHEY, CDR2 SVGAGI. DNA for the CDR3: TGTGCCAGCAGCCCACTTTCGGGGGTGAACACCTTC. This encodes CASSPLSGVNTF.

This clonotype turned up a few times. This chain connects TRBV6-1 to TRBJ2-1; 10 bases match TRBD2. From germline, CDR1 is MNHNS and CDR2 SASEGT. This CDR3 comprises 14 residues. V lost 7 bases and J lost 12; bases outside the gene matches: 12. This CDR3 is CASKTSGNQDSQFF. Written as DNA, the CDR3 is TGTGCCAGCAAAACTAGCGGGAATCAGGATTCGCAGTTCTTC.

This clonotype was seen only a few times. The rearrangement uses TRBV7-9 and TRBJ2-7, with unresolved D. Trimming removed 2 bases at V and 4 bases at J, with 9 bases between. Germline V gene data show CDR1 as SEHNR and CDR2 as FQNEAQ (reference sequence). CDR3 size: 13 residues. The CDR3 region is CASSLLEDYEQYF. The CDR3 coding sequence is TGTGCCAGCAGCTTACTCGAGGATTACGAGCAGTACTTC. The full variable domain, with the rest looked up from reference TRBV7-9 and TRBJ2-7, is DTGVSQNPRHKITKRGQNVTFRCDPISEHNRLYWYRQTLGQGPEFLTYFQNEAQLEKSRLLSDRFSAERPKGSFSTLEIQRTEQGDSAMYLCASSLLEDYEQYFGPGTRLTVT.

The rearrangement links TRBV3-1 to TRBJ2-1; 14 bases are a match to TRBD2. The germline gives CDR1 LGHDT, CDR2 YNNKEL (reference sequence). The length of the CDR3 is 20 residues. The V gene end was trimmed by 0 bases and the J gene end by 0 bases; junction bases not matched to a gene: 7. CDR3 coding DNA: TGTGCCAGCAGCCAAGACTGGACTAGCGGGGGGATACCCTCCTACAATGAGCAGTTCTTC. This sequence encodes CASSQDWTSGGIPSYNEQFF.

At least ten counts were recorded for this clonotype. The genes are TRBV4-3 and TRBJ2-3; the match to TRBD2 covers 10 bases. The germline V gene encodes CDR1 LGHNA and CDR2 YSLEER. This CDR3 contains 14 residues. J lost 5 bases, V lost 1 base, and 0 bases had no gene match. For the CDR3, the DNA is TGCGCCAGCAGCCAAGGACTAGCGGGAGATACGCAGTATTTT. Translated: CASSQGLAGDTQYF.

This clonotype was seen only a few times. This chain connects TRBV29-1 to TRBJ2-5, with 8 bases matching TRBD1. J was trimmed by 4 bases and V by 6 bases; bases with no gene match: 7. Germline V gives CDR1 SQVTM, CDR2 ANQGSEA. There are 13 residues in the CDR3. CDR3 region: CSVDRGHGETQYF. The CDR3 bases are TGCAGCGTCGACAGGGGTCACGGAGAGACCCAGTACTTC.

This clonotype occurred many times. The chain carries TRBV9 and TRBJ2-3, with 7 bases lining up with TRBD2. CDR3 length: 15 residues. V trimming: 3 bases; J trimming: 0 bases; junction bases outside the gene matches: 4. Germline V gene sequence: CDR1 SGDLS, CDR2 YYNGEE. The CDR3 nucleotides are TGTGCCAGCAGCGAGGGGACTACTAGCACAGATACGCAGTATTTT. Amino acid sequence: CASSEGTTSTDTQYF.

The chain joins TRBV25-1 to TRBJ2-3; 10 bases agree with TRBD2. J gave up 3 bases and V 4 bases, and 4 bases lay outside the gene matches. Germline V gene sequence: CDR1 MGHDK, CDR2 SYGVNS. The length of the CDR3 is 15 residues. The CDR3 sequence: CASSVQRGGTDTQYF. The CDR3 DNA follows: TGTGCCAGCAGTGTACAGCGGGGGGGGACAGATACGCAGTATTTT.

This clonotype was seen ten or more times. The chain employs TRBV24-1 and TRBJ2-1, with D possibly matching TRBD1 (6 bases). The ends were cut back, 0 bases at V and 5 bases at J, with 13 bases in the middle. Germline V gives CDR1 KGHDR, CDR2 SFDVKD. The CDR3 is 16 amino acids. CDR3 loop: CATSDLNGQRDNEQFF. CDR3 DNA sequence: TGTGCCACCAGTGATTTGAATGGACAGAGAGACAATGAGCAGTTCTTC.

The CDR3 nucleotides read TGTGCCAGCAGTAGTAAATACCGGGACCCCCGCAATGAGCAGTTCTTC. Translating it yields CASSSKYRDPRNEQFF. The chain employs TRBV28 and TRBJ2-1, with D perhaps TRBD1 or TRBD2 (5 bases each). Trimming shortened V by 5 bases and J by 6 bases, and 20 bases separated the two germline ends. The CDR3 covers 16 residues. Germline CDR1 MDHEN, CDR2 SYDVKM.

The genes are TRBV18 and TRBJ2-1; tentatively, D is TRBD2 (5 bases). The germline V and J ends were trimmed by 1 base and 3 bases, with 13 bases remaining between them. The CDR3 contains 16 residues. CDR1 KGHSH and CDR2 LQKENI come from the germline V gene. CDR3 DNA: TGTGCCAGCTCACCACTAGCGCTTCCGGACTACAATGAGCAGTTCTTC. This codes for CASSPLALPDYNEQFF.